This record covers a single T cell receptor beta chain. Germline V CDR1 and CDR2: MGHRA, YSYEKL. CDR3 length equals 16 residues. V was clipped by 0 bases and J by 5 bases, with 16 bases between them. This record comes from a study of cytomegalovirus exposure and HLA in healthy donors. Primers included in the PCR were 60 Vbeta and 13 Jbeta primers. Original processing notes: Among the unique TCR beta chains that a later analysis counted, about 79 million in all, 10 million to 14 million were shared. Generated by immunoSEQ multiplex PCR, the TCRdb table keeps only in-frame clones and is missing some. V and J calls and clone size follow that table, whereas D and trimming were derived from the DNA. The sample comprises 120,000 or so clones, 80% of which are singletons, and roughly 1.2% rests with the top ten.

The chain employs TRBV4-1 and TRBJ2-5; D is uncertain. The sequence came from a female donor in good health and CMV-seronegative. Sequenced input: PBMCs. The CDR3 region has the DNA TGCGCCAGCAGCCAAGATTCAGGCGAACCTTGGGAGACCCAGTACTTC. Encoded protein: CASSQDSGEPWETQYF.